A selection of T cell receptor beta chains follows, all from one sample in a study of T cells in Graves' hyperthyroidism and ophthalmopathy. TCRdb re-called the multiplex PCR reads through MiXCR, storing one row per CDR3 protein. This table has approximately 400,000 distinct CDR3 sequences, roughly 15% appearing once. The sample consisted of blood. The receptors here all came from a woman in her twenties or thirties with Graves' ophthalmopathy. CDR3s include the opening cysteine and the closing phenylalanine or tryptophan. The D gene is left open where the match is weak. Part of the rows lack a size; the others show once, few, many or a class for expanded clones.

d_call,clone_size,j_call,v_call,cdr3_nt,cdr3_aa
NA,many,TRBJ2-1,TRBV2,TGTGCCAACTTGTTGTTGGGATCCTACAATGAGCAGTTCTTC,CANLLLGSYNEQFF
TRBD2,many,TRBJ2-3,TRBV5-5,TGTGCCAGCAGCTTGGGGGGCGGGGGGACGTTCACAGATACGCAGTATTTT,CASSLGGGGTFTDTQYF
NA,many,TRBJ2-2,TRBV9,TGTGCCAGCAGCGTGGTCGGAAACACCGGGGAGCTGTTTTTT,CASSVVGNTGELFF
TRBD2,many,TRBJ2-1,TRBV10-3,TGTGCCACCGGACTAGCGGGGACCAATGAGCAGTTCTTC,CATGLAGTNEQFF
TRBD1,NA,TRBJ2-7,TRBV11-1,TGTGCCAGCAGCTCACGGGACAGCTGCGAGCAGTACTTC,CASSSRDSCEQYF
NA,NA,TRBJ2-7,TRBV12-5,TGTGCTAGTGGTTTTAAACTTGGACAGCCGAGCTCCTACGAGCAGTACTTC,CASGFKLGQPSSYEQYF
NA,many,TRBJ2-3,TRBV18,TGTGCCAGCTCACCACGAGCGGGCACAGATACGCAGTATTTT,CASSPRAGTDTQYF
TRBD1,many,TRBJ2-5,TRBV20-1,TGCAGTGCAAACCCGAATCCCTACGGACAGGGGAGGGAGACCCAGTACTTC,CSANPNPYGQGRETQYF
NA,few,TRBJ2-3,TRBV20-1,TGCAGTGCTAATCACAGGGAGATTACAGATACGCAGTATTTT,CSANHREITDTQYF
NA,few,TRBJ2-3,TRBV4-1,TGCGCCAGCAGCCAAGAGGGGTATGAGGCAGATACGCAGTATTTT,CASSQEGYEADTQYF